These T cell receptor beta chains were read from a single sample in a study of sequential checkpoint blockade in melanoma. Produced via immunoSEQ multiplex PCR; TCRdb's table is partial and in-frame only. Among roughly 20,000 clones, roughly 80% were seen once, and the ten largest hold around 32%. The source was CD8+ T cells sorted from blood (inferred from file names), collected from a patient given nivolumab and ipilimumab in sequence. The receptors here all came from a human donor with melanoma. Both conserved end residues are part of each CDR3. Each record gives: J gene, D gene, clone size, V gene, CDR3 DNA, CDR3 protein. D genes are given only for firm matches. Clone size is given for some rows only: seen once, a few or many times, or a class if the clone is expanded.

TRBJ2-7 - once TRBV19 TGTGCCAGTAGTCCTGAGTTAACCTACGAGCAGTACTTC CASSPELTYEQYF
TRBJ2-1 - - TRBV6-1 TGTGCCAGCAGTAAAAGGACAGAGTACAATGAGCAGTTCTTC CASSKRTEYNEQFF
TRBJ2-3 TRBD2 medium-sized TRBV19 TGTGCCAGTGCCCGGGACTACTCAGATACGCAGTATTTT CASARDYSDTQYF
TRBJ2-7 - - TRBV21-1 TGTGCCAGAGAAGGGGGCTGGTACGAGCAGTACTTC CAREGGWYEQYF
TRBJ2-7 TRBD1 few TRBV7-8 TGTGCCAGCAGCGAAGACGGACAGGGCCCCTACGAGCAGTACTTC CASSEDGQGPYEQYF
TRBJ2-1 TRBD2 - TRBV4-3 TGCGCCAGCAGCCAAGACCGCGGGAGCTCCTACAATGAGCAGTTCTTC CASSQDRGSSYNEQFF
TRBJ2-3 - - TRBV6-4 TGTGCCAGCATCGGGGGGCCCACAGATACGCAGTATTTT CASIGGPTDTQYF
TRBJ1-2 - - TRBV6-4 TGTGCCAGCAGTGACTCTAGGACAGATGATGGCTACGCCTTC CASSDSRTDDGYAF
TRBJ2-1 TRBD2 - TRBV7-6 TGTGCCAGCAGCTTAGATCCCCCACTAGCGGGGGGGCCGAATGAGCAGTTCTTC CASSLDPPLAGGPNEQFF
TRBJ2-2 - - TRBV28 TGTGCCAGCAGTCCCCCGGGATTTAACACCGGGGAGCTGTTTTTT CASSPPGFNTGELFF
TRBJ1-2 - once TRBV12-5 TGTGCTAGTGGCCCAGGGGTCAACTTCTACACCTTC CASGPGVNFYTF
TRBJ2-7 - few TRBV28 TGTGCCAGCAGTTTATCCGGGGATGCCAGGAACGAGCAGTACTTC CASSLSGDARNEQYF
TRBJ2-1 - - TRBV5-1 TGCGCCAGCAGCTTGTGGGATAGCGAATACAATGAGCAGTTCTTC CASSLWDSEYNEQFF
TRBJ2-7 TRBD1 - TRBV9 TGTGCCAGCAGAACAGGGGGCTCCCACGAGCAGTACTTC CASRTGGSHEQYF
TRBJ1-4 - once TRBV4-1 TGCGCCAGCAGCCAAGAGGCAGGGACATTAAAAGAAAAACTGTTTTTT CASSQEAGTLKEKLFF
TRBJ2-3 TRBD2 - TRBV6-4 TGTGCCAGCAGTGACTCCGCGGGAGGGCCGGATACGCAGTATTTT CASSDSAGGPDTQYF
TRBJ1-1 - - TRBV7-6 TGTGCCAGCAGCTTAGCGCCAGGGGAGGAAGCTTTCTTT CASSLAPGEEAFF
TRBJ1-1 - - TRBV27 TGTGCCAGCAGTTTATCAGTCCCTCGGGGGGTAGGGACTGAAGCTTTCTTT CASSLSVPRGVGTEAFF
TRBJ2-2 - - TRBV5-4 TGTGCCAGCAGCTTAGGACAGAACACCGGGGAGCTGTTTTTT CASSLGQNTGELFF
TRBJ2-7 TRBD2 - TRBV4-1 TGCGCCAGCAGCCAAAACGCGGGACTAGCTGGCGAGCAGTACTTC CASSQNAGLAGEQYF
TRBJ2-1 TRBD2 - TRBV29-1 TGCAGCGTTCTGGGACTAGCGGGAGTTCCGGGGGGCTACAATGAGCAGTTCTTC CSVLGLAGVPGGYNEQFF
TRBJ2-7 TRBD1 - TRBV7-9 TGTGCCAGCAGCTCCGGGACAGGACCCTACGAGCAGTACTTC CASSSGTGPYEQYF
TRBJ2-7 TRBD1 - TRBV27 TGTGCCAGCAGTTCCCCGGGACAGGGGGCACAGTACGAGCAGTACTTC CASSSPGQGAQYEQYF
TRBJ2-3 TRBD2 few TRBV4-1 TGCGCCAGCAGCCAAGTAAGGTACCCCTCCGGGGGGACAGATACGCAGTATTTT CASSQVRYPSGGTDTQYF
TRBJ1-2 TRBD1 few TRBV5-1 TGCGCCAGCGGACAGGGGGCATCCGGCTACACCTTC CASGQGASGYTF